This T cell receptor (beta chain) was documented in a study of blood T cell repertoires in COVID-19. About the study: Donors in the United States, Italy and Spain gave samples during acute or convalescent COVID-19. Sources were T cells, B-cell-depleted T cells, or PBMCs; the material itself was cDNA or gDNA.

This CDR3 has 14 amino acids. Germline V gene sequence: CDR1 SEHNR, CDR2 FQNEAQ (reference sequence). Trimming removed 1 base at V and 5 bases at J, with 9 bases between. This table comes from immunoSEQ multiplex PCR, and its TCRdb copy is limited to in-frame clones, with some not included. Of nearly 25,000 clones in the sample, over 60% were seen once. Relative to its sample, this clone is hyperexpanded. The clonotype originates from an elderly woman with acute or convalescent COVID-19. The specimen was peripheral blood. The V call is TRBV7-9, the J call TRBJ2-1; a possible D gene is TRBD2 (5 bases). The chain's CDR3 is CASSLGGLDNEQFF. The CDR3 DNA sequence: TGTGCCAGCAGCTTAGGCGGACTTGACAATGAGCAGTTCTTC.